This record looks at one T cell receptor beta chain sequence and its context. Its antigen remains unknown. The sample is drawn from a study of T cell responses to AZD1222 COVID-19 vaccine. Findings of the study overall: In a largely white British group with more females than males, clonal diversity was possibly underestimated.

Some clones are missing from TCRdb's copy, which holds only in-frame ones; the method was immunoSEQ multiplex PCR. Of approximately 60,000 clones detected, approximately 83% appear once; the ten largest clones hold 16%. V lost 8 bases and J lost 3, with 10 bases in between. This CDR3 region has 13 residues. Germline V CDR1 and CDR2: MRHNA, SNTAGT. The receptor's source is an adult in good health. The V and J genes are TRBV6-4 and TRBJ2-2; D possibly corresponds to TRBD2 (7 bases). Sequencing was performed on peripheral blood, taken on day 0 of AZD1222 vaccination. In DNA, the CDR3 is TGTGCCAGCCGGGGGGCGGACACCGGGGAGCTGTTTTTT. This sequence encodes CASRGADTGELFF.